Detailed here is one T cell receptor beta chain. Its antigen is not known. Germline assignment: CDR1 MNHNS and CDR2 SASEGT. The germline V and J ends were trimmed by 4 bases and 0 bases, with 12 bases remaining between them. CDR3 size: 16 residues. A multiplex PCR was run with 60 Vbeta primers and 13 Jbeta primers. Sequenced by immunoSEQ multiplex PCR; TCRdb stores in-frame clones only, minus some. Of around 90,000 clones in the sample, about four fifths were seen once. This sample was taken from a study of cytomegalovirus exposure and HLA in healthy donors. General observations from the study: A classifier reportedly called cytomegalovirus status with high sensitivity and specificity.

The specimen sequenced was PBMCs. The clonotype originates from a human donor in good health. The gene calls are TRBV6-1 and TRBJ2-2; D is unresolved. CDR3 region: CASSGSGPSNTGELFF. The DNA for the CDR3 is TGTGCCAGCAGTGGGTCGGGTCCCTCGAACACCGGGGAGCTGTTTTTT.